This is a list of T cell receptor beta chains from one sample in a study of human thymus T cells. Sequencing used immunoSEQ multiplex PCR; TCRdb keeps in-frame clones, though not all of them. The sample has about 78,000 clones; nearly 98% are singletons. The sequenced sample was thymus tissue. The receptors were sampled from a boy less than two years old with a congenital heart defect but otherwise immunologically healthy. CDR3s include the opening cysteine and the closing phenylalanine or tryptophan. D genes are given only for firm matches. Clone size is not always given. Where it is, it says once, few, many or a class for expanded clones.

d_gene,j_gene,v_gene,abundance,CDR3aa,CDR3nt
.,TRBJ1-1,TRBV19,.,CATGHPGTEAFF,TGTGCCACAGGACACCCGGGGACTGAAGCTTTCTTT
.,TRBJ1-2,TRBV6-1,.,CASRLTVNYGYTF,TGTGCCAGCAGGCTGACAGTTAACTATGGCTACACCTTC
.,TRBJ2-7,TRBV27,.,CASSFRRGAYEQYF,TGTGCCAGCAGTTTTCGAAGAGGGGCCTACGAGCAGTACTTC
TRBD1,TRBJ2-7,TRBV29-1,.,CSVEGTGYHEQYF,TGCAGCGTCGAGGGGACAGGGTACCACGAGCAGTACTTC
TRBD2,TRBJ2-2,TRBV5-1,once,CASSPLLAGEVANTGELFF,TGCGCCAGCAGCCCTCTACTAGCGGGAGAGGTCGCGAACACCGGGGAGCTGTTTTTT
TRBD1,TRBJ2-7,TRBV7-9,.,CASSLSRQGDYEQYF,TGTGCCAGCAGCTTATCTCGGCAGGGGGACTACGAGCAGTACTTC
.,TRBJ2-2,TRBV4-2,once,CASSQEGNSGAKRACLNTGELFF,TGTGCCAGCAGCCAAGAAGGGAATAGCGGAGCGAAGAGGGCGTGTCTGAACACCGGGGAGCTGTTTTTT
TRBD1,TRBJ2-7,TRBV11-2,.,CASSPDRDRSYEQYF,TGTGCCAGCAGCCCCGACCGGGACAGGTCCTACGAGCAGTACTTC
TRBD2,TRBJ2-7,TRBV4-1,.,CASSQDGTSGNEQYF,TGCGCCAGCAGCCAAGATGGGACTAGCGGGAACGAGCAGTACTTC
.,TRBJ2-5,TRBV27,.,CASSLCNGGQETQYF,TGTGCCAGCAGTTTATGTAACGGGGGCCAAGAGACCCAGTACTTC
.,TRBJ2-2,TRBV11-3,.,CASSSRLGLNTGELFF,TGTGCCAGCAGCTCCCGACTTGGACTAAACACCGGGGAGCTGTTTTTT
TRBD1,TRBJ2-7,TRBV18,.,CASSGSRDRGGYEQYF,TGTGCCAGCTCAGGATCCCGCGACAGGGGAGGATACGAGCAGTACTTC
.,TRBJ2-3,TRBV19,.,CASSTLGTDTQYF,TGTGCCAGTAGTACCCTGGGCACAGATACGCAGTATTTT
.,TRBJ2-1,TRBV29-1,.,CSGIPGLRESHEQFF,TGCAGCGGTATTCCGGGACTCCGCGAATCCCATGAGCAGTTCTTC
TRBD1,TRBJ2-2,TRBV27,.,CASTDRDWTGELFF,TGTGCCAGCACCGACAGGGATTGGACCGGGGAGCTGTTTTTT
TRBD2,TRBJ2-1,TRBV19,.,CASSIDVRLAGANEQFF,TGTGCCAGTAGTATAGATGTGAGGCTAGCGGGAGCCAATGAGCAGTTCTTC
TRBD1,TRBJ1-4,TRBV7-2,.,CASSSDYRDRGPPGEKLFF,TGTGCCAGCAGCTCAGATTACCGGGACAGGGGACCCCCGGGTGAAAAACTGTTTTTT
.,TRBJ2-7,TRBV7-2,.,CASSDRPGRLTGEQYF,TGTGCCAGCAGCGATCGTCCGGGACGCCTGACCGGGGAGCAGTACTTC
.,TRBJ2-4,TRBV5-5,.,CASSLLWGAQGKNIQYF,TGTGCCAGCAGCTTGTTATGGGGGGCGCAGGGTAAAAACATTCAGTACTTC
.,TRBJ1-1,TRBV11-3,.,CASSLDRGRPRDGNTEAFF,TGTGCCAGCAGCTTAGATCGGGGGCGGCCTCGGGACGGGAACACTGAAGCTTTCTTT
.,TRBJ2-1,TRBV28,.,CASSPRSYNEQFF,TGTGCCAGCAGTCCCCGCTCCTACAATGAGCAGTTCTTC
TRBD1,TRBJ2-3,TRBV9,.,CASSVVQGAGDTDTQYF,TGTGCCAGCAGCGTAGTTCAGGGGGCGGGTGACACAGATACGCAGTATTTT
TRBD1,TRBJ1-4,TRBV27,.,CASTQQWRGPDEKLFF,TGTGCCAGCACCCAACAATGGAGGGGGCCAGATGAAAAACTGTTTTTT
.,TRBJ2-3,TRBV5-1,.,CASSLARGADTQYF,TGCGCCAGCAGCTTGGCTCGAGGGGCAGATACGCAGTATTTT
TRBD1,TRBJ2-7,TRBV28,once,CASRGTGETYEQYF,TGTGCCAGCAGGGGGACAGGGGAGACTTACGAGCAGTACTTC